This TCR beta chain was recovered during a study of blood T cells in healthy people across ages (dated by TCRdb to 2015 to 2017). With respect to the entire study: In model experiments, roughly one uniquely barcoded TCR beta cDNA molecule per two T cells was captured by template switching. Age-related changes in TCR beta repertoire diversity were measured in the study by deep sequencing normalized with unique cDNA molecular identifiers. The donors were divided into four age groups: young (average approximately 15 years), middle-aged (under 40), aged (about 56) and long-lived (nearly 85). To avoid experimental bias, donors of different ages were randomly spread across the sequencing lanes. Two additional independent replicas of 1 million unique cDNA reads from the same blood draw were analyzed for two donors (one aged 18 to 29 and one aged 80 or older). Study-level results and caveats: Estimates of total diversity from one million sequenced T cells were regarded as lower bounds and underestimates. Because donor CMV infection status was unknown, age-related changes in expanded clonotypes were potentially confounded. The percentage of naive T cells measured by flow cytometry correlated strongly with observed TCR beta diversity. Conclusive comparison of naive and antigen-experienced compartments was prevented by the profiling of bulk unsorted PBMCs. Compared with the aged group, more naive CD4+ T cells, fewer expanded clones and increased TCR diversity were shown by the long-lived group, suggesting age selection. As age increased, observed TCR beta diversity per million T cells dropped in a roughly linear way, and a significant reduction was already evident by age about 40.

Preparation of the library involved 5' RACE. Sequencing relied on an Illumina HiSeq 2500. A second roughly 6 to 11 cycle PCR used a sample-barcoded 5' primer and a J-beta primer mix. A unique molecular identifier was introduced onto each TCR beta cDNA molecule by a template-switch 5' adaptor carrying 12 random nucleotides. At least 2.5 million CDR3-containing paired-end reads were obtained from each sample. All of the RNA was converted into first-strand cDNA using the Mint cDNA synthesis kit, with a TRBC-specific oligonucleotide serving as the primer. All cDNA was treated with uracil-DNA glycosylase and then went through a first 18-cycle PCR with the universal primers M1SS and BC2_uni_R. The paper's processing steps were these. Normalization of each sample was performed by random selection of 1 million high-quality reads, each carrying a distinct molecular identifier. Reads with shared molecular identifiers were discarded instead of being binned into consensus sequences. CDR3 identification, clonotype clustering and error correction used MiTCR with a Q25 quality threshold and the strictest error-elimination algorithm. A nonparametric unseen species model with Euler transformation was used to estimate a lower bound on total TCR beta diversity. TCRdb redid the processing of the public reads, applying fastp at Q25 and MiXCR, and retained in-frame beta chains. A single entry per CDR3 protein holds the most common genes and DNA from its merged rows. The V and J calls come from TCRdb's annotation, not from the publication. Present in this sample are roughly 800,000 distinct CDR3 sequences, 58% of which were seen just once. About 20% of the sample lies in the top ten.

Notes on this clonotype: The specificity of this receptor is unknown. Per-base quality was not reported, and no clone a single base away is much larger than it.

The donors were roughly 40 Caucasian individuals from Russia, aged roughly 6 to 100 years, who were systemically healthy. Around 9.7 milliliters of peripheral blood were collected from each donor into EDTA-treated Vacutainer tubes. Ficoll-Paque density-gradient centrifugation was used to isolate PBMCs, with at least 6.5 million per sample. Trizol reagent was used to extract total RNA from the PBMCs, yielding at least 5 micrograms per sample. The percentages of naive CD45RAhigh/CD27high T cells were determined by flow cytometry on a PBMC aliquot from every donor. Trimming costs V 8 bases and J 5 bases, and their ends lie 12 bases apart. Reading from cysteine to phenylalanine, the CDR3 counts 12 amino acids. Here the CDR3 DNA is all that survives: 36 bases in frame from base 1. The germline V gene sets CDR1 to MDHEN and CDR2 to SYDVKM.

The source is a young man in good health. The chain employs TRBV28 and TRBJ2-5, with a weak D call of TRBD2 (6 bases match). Material for sequencing was blood. The nucleotide sequence is TGTGCCAGCTCCGGGACTTTGGAGACCCAGTACTTC. The resulting protein is CASSGTLETQYF.